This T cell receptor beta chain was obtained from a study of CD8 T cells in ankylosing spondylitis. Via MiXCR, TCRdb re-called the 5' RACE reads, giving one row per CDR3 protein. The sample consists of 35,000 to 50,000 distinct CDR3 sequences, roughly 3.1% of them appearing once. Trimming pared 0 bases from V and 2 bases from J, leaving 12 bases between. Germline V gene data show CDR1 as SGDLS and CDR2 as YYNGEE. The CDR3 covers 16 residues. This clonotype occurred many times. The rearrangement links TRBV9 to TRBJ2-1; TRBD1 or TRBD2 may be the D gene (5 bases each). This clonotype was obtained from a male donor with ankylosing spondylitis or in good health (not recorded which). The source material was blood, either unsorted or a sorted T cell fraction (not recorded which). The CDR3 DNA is TGTGCCAGCAGCGTAGTAGGTCGGGGCCCCTACAATGAGCAGTTCTTC. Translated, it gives CASSVVGRGPYNEQFF.